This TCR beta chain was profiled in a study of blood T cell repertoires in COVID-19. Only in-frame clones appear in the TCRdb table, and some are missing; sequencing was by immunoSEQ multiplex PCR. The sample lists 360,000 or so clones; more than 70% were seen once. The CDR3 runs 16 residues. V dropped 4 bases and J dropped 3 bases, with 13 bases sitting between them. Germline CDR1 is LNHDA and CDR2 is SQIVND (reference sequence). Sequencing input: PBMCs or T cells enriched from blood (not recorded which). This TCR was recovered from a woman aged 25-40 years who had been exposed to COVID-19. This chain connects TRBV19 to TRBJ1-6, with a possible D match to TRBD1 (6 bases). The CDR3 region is CASSTHRQVYNSPLHF. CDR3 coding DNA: TGTGCCAGTAGTACCCATAGACAGGTCTATAATTCACCCCTCCACTTT.